The rows below give T cell receptor beta chains drawn from one sample of a study of T cell responses to AZD1222 COVID-19 vaccine. Profiling relied on immunoSEQ multiplex PCR, and the TCRdb table lists in-frame clones only, not all of them. The sample holds tens of thousands of clones; over 75% are singletons and the top ten take under 35%. The input for sequencing was peripheral blood, taken on day 0 of AZD1222 vaccination. Receptors were obtained from an adult in good health. Both conserved end residues are part of each CDR3.

V gene	J gene	CDR3 protein
TRBV11-2	TRBJ1-1	CASSFMEGDTEAFF
TRBV2	TRBJ2-7	CASSPIPTYEQYF
TRBV19	TRBJ1-1	CASSIEGRGNTEAFF
TRBV13	TRBJ2-2	CASSKGDTIAMTGELFF
TRBV18	TRBJ2-7	CASSPPLLDPYEQYF
TRBV29-1	TRBJ2-3	CSVEGTASTDTQYF
TRBV6-5	TRBJ2-7	CASRVPGDYEQYF
TRBV7-2	TRBJ2-1	CASSLDRGGYNEQFF
TRBV5-1	TRBJ2-2	CASSLGLAGPGTGELFF
TRBV6-2/TRBV6-3	TRBJ2-7	CASSLLEYEQYF
TRBV3-1/TRBV3-2	TRBJ2-1	CASSQAGEADEQFF
TRBV7-2	TRBJ1-6	CASSLVVGRYNSPLHF
TRBV5-6	TRBJ2-1	CASSFLAVDNEQFF